Sequencing of this T cell receptor (beta chain) was carried out in a study of T cells in Graves' hyperthyroidism and ophthalmopathy. The study, taken as a whole, reports: Ophthalmopathy got predicted by the model a median roughly 6.1 months before its onset. Also found in blood were most expanded thyroid clonotypes above 0.001.

Germline V gives CDR1 MDHEN, CDR2 SYDVKM. The CDR3 consists of 15 residues. Deletions cut 4 bases from V and 7 bases from J, with 19 bases between. Of note for this clonotype: What it recognizes is unknown. Just one base apart from a much larger clone, this may be a read error.

Amplification of TCR beta CDR3 regions was performed using RNA transcripts as template. When the TCR CDR3 underwent first-round RT-PCR, the HTBI primer set was used. TCRdb re-derived calls from the multiplex PCR reads in MiXCR, one entry per CDR3 protein. The sample consists of around 290,000 distinct CDR3 sequences, roughly 15% of them appearing once. The sequence derives from a woman between 40 and 55 years old with Graves' hyperthyroidism. Sequencing was performed on blood. This chain uses TRBV28 with TRBJ2-5, with D possibly matching TRBD2 (6 bases). In nucleotides, the CDR3 is TGTGCCAGCAGTTCCCCTTGGCGGGGAGTTATGACCCAGTACTTC. This sequence encodes CASSSPWRGVMTQYF.